Ten or more counts support the clone carrying this TCR beta chain. This sample stems from a study of neurological immune-mediated disorders. The team produced cDNA through 5'RACE using 10-nucleotide random UMIs. From 15-18 subjects, over 180 million TCR-beta sequences were obtained in each sequencing run. MiXCR was run by TCRdb on the 5' RACE reads, yielding one entry per CDR3 protein. The repertoire holds 45,000 or so distinct CDR3 sequences, with about 6% as singletons. The V gene's germline CDR1 is SGHRS and CDR2 YFSETQ. The J segment lost 5 bases and the V segment lost 0 bases, leaving 1 base of the junction unmatched. The CDR3 is 15 residues long.

This TCR was recovered from a woman aged 40 to 50 in good health. The sample was CD4+ T cells from blood. V and J are TRBV5-1 and TRBJ2-2; 10 positions match TRBD1. The CDR3 sequence is CASSLVGQGTGELFF. The CDR3 nucleotides read TGCGCCAGCAGCTTGGTGGGACAGGGGACCGGGGAGCTGTTTTTT.